This T cell receptor beta chain was captured in a study of cytomegalovirus exposure and HLA in healthy donors. The study's findings and limits: The tendency of first-cohort TCR clusters to co-occur in the 120 or so validation repertoires emerged from a later analysis. Rare TCR sequences dominated, though some public TCRs recurred in many donors. In vitro experiments confirmed that a few CMV-associated chains were specific for CMV antigens.

Clones were sequenced by immunoSEQ multiplex PCR, and TCRdb holds only the in-frame ones, with some missing. This table holds roughly 150,000 clones, 88% found once. The CDR3 consists of 16 residues. Germline assignment: CDR1 LGHNA and CDR2 YNFKEQ. V dropped 0 bases and J dropped 4; count of bases not matched to a gene: 7. On this clone itself: The antigen is undetermined.

The donors were in the approximately 120-subject validation cohort; that cohort was separate from the roughly 730-subject first cohort. Sequenced input: PBMCs. V usage is TRBV4-2 and J usage is TRBJ2-5, with 8 bases that match TRBD2. This receptor was taken from a man between 18 and 29 years old in good health and CMV-seronegative. DNA for the CDR3: TGTGCCAGCAGCCAAGAAGGGGGACTAGGGCGAGAGACCCAGTACTTC. As protein: CASSQEGGLGRETQYF.